This T cell receptor beta chain originates from a study of cytotoxic CD8 clonotypes in ibrutinib-treated CLL. Study as a whole: Response sampling took place at median roughly 12 months of treatment, range 6 to 36. Samples showed on average about 240,000 productive templates and 94,082 productive rearrangements.

The CDR3 consists of 11 residues. Trimming cost V 10 bases and J 0 bases, with 7 bases left between them. Germline CDR1 SNHLY, CDR2 FYNNEI. Depth targeted 1 in 200,000 to 1 in 1 million T cells, averaging roughly 9.3x coverage per clonotype. Sequencing used immunoSEQ multiplex PCR; TCRdb keeps in-frame clones, though not all of them. The sample carries over 120,000 clones, around three quarters recorded once. The source of this sequence is a human donor with chronic lymphocytic leukemia. The rearrangement uses TRBV2 and TRBJ2-7; D tentatively reads TRBD1 or TRBD2 (5 bases each). This material consisted of PBMCs, taken after 12 months of ibrutinib treatment. The CDR3 loop is CATGTSYEQYF. CDR3 coding DNA: TGTGCCACCGGGACCTCCTACGAGCAGTACTTC.